Below are 28 T cell receptor beta chains sequenced from a single sample in a study of identical twins. Each CDR3 protein is one row after TCRdb ran MiXCR on the 5' RACE reads. The sample contains 1.5 million to 2 million distinct CDR3 sequences, under 35% of which appear only once. Sequenced material: cord blood. The receptors shown here come from a newborn girl in good health.

This clonotype was seen a few times. CDR3: CASTFGHEQFF. The CDR3 DNA is TGTGCCAGCACCTTCGGACATGAGCAGTTCTTC. The V and J genes are TRBV27 and TRBJ2-1; D is unclear. The CDR3 extends over 11 amino acids. Germline loops: CDR1 MNHEY, CDR2 SMNVEV (reference sequence). Trimming took 7 bases from V and 8 from J, leaving 9 bases between them.

This clonotype has just a few counts. CDR3 protein: CASSLESSLDRVSDGYTF. As DNA, the CDR3 is TGTGCCAGCAGCTTAGAGTCGTCCTTAGACAGGGTGTCGGATGGCTACACCTTC. J is TRBJ1-2 and V is TRBV7-2, with 7 bases aligning to TRBD1. Germline V gene data show CDR1 as SGHTA and CDR2 as FQGNSA. This CDR3 is 18 amino acids long. V trimming: 1 base; J trimming: 6 bases; junction bases outside the gene matches: 17.

The chain combines TRBV6-6 with TRBJ1-1; D possibly corresponds to TRBD1 (6 bases). V gave up 2 bases and J gave up 3 bases, with 10 bases separating them. In germline, CDR1 is MNHNY, CDR2 SVGAGI (reference sequence). CDR3 length: 14 residues. CDR3: CASSYRGKDTEAFF. DNA for the CDR3: TGTGCCAGCAGTTACAGGGGGAAGGACACTGAAGCTTTCTTT.

CDR3 sequence: CASRPGHTEAFF. The CDR3 nucleotides read TGTGCTAGTAGACCGGGACACACTGAAGCTTTCTTT. The chain employs TRBV12-5 and TRBJ1-1, with D perhaps TRBD1 (5 bases). CDR1 and CDR2 from the germline V gene are LGHNT and FRNRAP. The CDR3 loop spans 12 amino acids. The V and J ends lost 8 bases and 3 bases respectively, with 10 bases between them.

Points on this clonotype: This may be a read error: a much more frequent sequence differs by one nucleotide. The CDR3 reads CASRPHQETQYF. CDR3 in DNA: TGTGCCAGCCGTCCGCACCAAGAGACCCAGTACTTC. V and J are TRBV27 and TRBJ2-5; no clear D gene. The germline V gene encodes CDR1 MNHEY and CDR2 SMNVEV (reference sequence). The CDR3 length is 12 residues. The germline V and J ends were trimmed by 8 bases and 0 bases, with 7 bases remaining between them.

The chain uses TRBV20-1 and TRBJ2-2, with unresolved D. CDR1 is DFQATT, CDR2 SNEGSKA, per germline (reference sequence). CDR3 length: 14 amino acids. The V and J ends lost 6 bases and 6 bases respectively, with 17 bases between them. CDR3 coding DNA: TGCAGTGCGGACGAGCCGAGATTACCCGGGGAGCTGTTTTTT. Protein: CSADEPRLPGELFF.

This rearrangement joins TRBV27 to TRBJ1-2, with D possibly being TRBD1 (5 bases). This CDR3 has 15 amino acids. Trimming stripped 2 bases from V and 7 bases from J, with 17 bases between. CDR1 and CDR2 (germline): MNHEY, SMNVEV (reference sequence). The CDR3 loop is CASSLTRGRTSGYTF. As DNA, the CDR3 is TGTGCCAGCAGTTTAACAAGGGGCCGGACTTCTGGCTACACCTTC.

This clonotype showed up just a few times. The V call is TRBV7-9, the J call TRBJ2-7; D is perhaps TRBD1 or TRBD2 (6 bases each). Per germline, CDR1 SEHNR and CDR2 FQNEAQ (reference sequence). The CDR3 is 17 residues long. Trimming took 2 bases from V and 3 from J, leaving 20 bases between them. The CDR3 reads CASSLKGVGRGGYEQYF. DNA for the CDR3: TGTGCCAGCAGCTTAAAGGGGGTCGGCAGGGGAGGCTACGAGCAGTACTTC.

V and J are TRBV20-1 and TRBJ2-7; 14 nucleotides align to TRBD2. Per germline, CDR1 DFQATT and CDR2 SNEGSKA (reference sequence). Losses at the gene ends were 3 bases for V and 9 bases for J; bases not matched to a gene: 22. There are 19 residues in the CDR3. The CDR3 DNA reads as TGCAGTGCTAGTGATGGACTAGCGGGGGGACGGTATTCCTACAATGCGCAGTACTTC. This gives the protein CSASDGLAGGRYSYNAQYF.

This clonotype was observed at least ten times. This chain uses TRBV12-3 or TRBV12-4 with TRBJ2-7; D call uncertain. Trimming removed 3 bases from V and 1 base from J, with 13 bases in between. The CDR3 runs 15 residues. CDR3 in DNA: TGTGCCAGCAGTTTTTACAGACTTCGATCCTACGAGCAGTACTTC. It translates to CASSFYRLRSYEQYF.

The CDR3 reads CASSKNHRANYGYTF. The DNA for the CDR3 is TGTGCCAGCAGCAAGAATCACAGGGCAAACTATGGCTACACCTTC. The chain combines TRBV6-5 with TRBJ1-2, with TRBD1 as a possible D gene (6 bases). Germline V CDR1 and CDR2: MNHEY, SVGAGI. The germline V and J ends were trimmed by 6 bases and 2 bases, with 16 bases remaining between them. The CDR3 covers 15 residues.

This rearrangement joins TRBV28 to TRBJ2-5; D not resolved. This CDR3 spans 14 amino acids. The germline gives CDR1 MDHEN, CDR2 SYDVKM. V lost 6 bases to trimming and J lost 0 bases, with 11 bases between them. DNA of the CDR3: TGTGCCAGCAGCGTTGGGCGGTACCAAGAGACCCAGTACTTC. Translation: CASSVGRYQETQYF. Combining the CDR3 with reference TRBV28 and TRBJ2-5 gives the whole variable domain DVKVTQSSRYLVKRTGEKVFLECVQDMDHENMFWYRQDPGLGLRLIYFSYDVKMKEKGDIPEGYSVSREKKERFSLILESASTNQTSMYLCASSVGRYQETQYFGPGTRLLVL.

This clonotype turned up a few times. The V gene is TRBV6-1, the J gene TRBJ1-2; maybe TRBD1 (6 bases). V was trimmed by 3 bases and J by 2 bases, leaving 13 bases between them. The CDR3 loop spans 15 amino acids. The germline gives CDR1 MNHNS, CDR2 SASEGT. CDR3 sequence reads: CASSDFDRLNYGYTF. CDR3 DNA sequence: TGTGCCAGCAGTGATTTCGACAGGCTAAACTATGGCTACACCTTC.

This rearrangement joins TRBV24-1 to TRBJ2-7; the match to TRBD2 covers 12 bases. Judging by the DNA end, TRBJ2-5 fits better; the J call may be wrong. In germline, CDR1 is KGHDR, CDR2 SFDVKD. The CDR3 totals 16 residues. For the CDR3, the DNA is TGTGCCACCAGTGATCCCGGGACTAGCGGGTTTGAGACCCAGTACTTC. Translating gives CATSDPGTSGFETQYF.

This sequence joins TRBV7-2 and TRBJ2-5; the D gene is possibly TRBD2 (5 bases). Germline V gene lookup returns CDR1 SGHTA and CDR2 FQGNSA. V lost 5 bases, J lost 7 bases, and 14 bases lay in between. This CDR3 is 13 amino acids long. The chain's CDR3 is CASSPRTAGTQYF. The DNA for the CDR3 is TGTGCCAGCAGCCCTCGGACTGCCGGGACCCAGTACTTC.

Comments on this clonotype: One end of the junction is discordant with germline, which a read error may explain. The chain combines TRBV7-2 with TRBJ2-1, with TRBD2 as a possible D gene (5 bases). This CDR3 has 14 amino acids. Germline V CDR1 and CDR2: SGHTA, FQGNSA. This chain's CDR3 is CASSTDFSNNEQFF. CDR3 DNA: TGTGCCAGCAGCACGGACTTCTCCAACAATGAGCAGTTCTTC.

The rearrangement links TRBV6-1 to TRBJ1-1, with 9 positions matching TRBD1. Trimming cost V 4 bases and J 7 bases; bases outside gene matches: 4. Germline CDR1 and CDR2: MNHNS and SASEGT. This CDR3 comprises 13 residues. The CDR3 DNA follows: TGTGCCAGCAGTGTAACGGGACAGGGTGAAGCTTTCTTT. Translated, it gives CASSVTGQGEAFF.

This clonotype occurred a few times. The CDR3 is CASSLCAASGGALRTDTQYF. The CDR3 nucleotides read TGTGCCAGCAGTTTATGCGCGGCTAGCGGGGGGGCCCTTCGCACAGATACGCAGTATTTT. The J gene is TRBJ2-3, the V gene TRBV28, with TRBD2 matching over 12 bases. V shed 0 bases, J shed 1 base, and the junction held 11 bases outside the gene matches. This CDR3 has 20 amino acids. The germline CDR1 and CDR2 sequences are MDHEN and SYDVKM.

This rearrangement joins TRBV6-2 or TRBV6-3 to TRBJ1-5, with D tentatively TRBD1 (5 bases). CDR1 and CDR2 (germline): MNHEY, SVGEGT. V lost 4 bases, J lost 4 bases, and 14 bases lay in between. This CDR3 has 15 residues. CDR3 DNA sequence: TGTGCCAGCAGTTCCGGGGGGTTAAGTAATCAGCCCCAGCATTTT. Its protein product is CASSSGGLSNQPQHF.

As to this clonotype: Possible read error: a much larger clone is one base away. The chain carries TRBV2 and TRBJ1-5; possibly TRBD1 for D (6 bases). The CDR3 extends over 14 amino acids. V was cut by 7 bases and J by 0 bases, with 10 bases left in between. Germline V gene sequence: CDR1 SNHLY, CDR2 FYNNEI. The DNA for the CDR3 is TGTGCCAGCACCGGACAGCATAGCAATCAGCCCCAGCATTTT. Translation gives CASTGQHSNQPQHF.

This clonotype was recorded a few times. The chain uses TRBV4-2 and TRBJ1-4; D is possibly TRBD1 (5 bases). CDR1 and CDR2 (germline): LGHNA, YNFKEQ. Between the trimmed V and J ends, which lost 0 bases and 16 bases, there was a span of 15 bases. The CDR3 is 13 amino acids. CDR3 region: CASSQDGAARWFF. DNA for the CDR3: TGTGCCAGCAGCCAAGATGGGGCGGCAAGATGGTTTTTT.

This clonotype has only a few counts. The V and J genes are TRBV5-1 and TRBJ2-2; D possibly matches TRBD1 or TRBD2 (6 bases each). The V gene's germline CDR1 is SGHRS and CDR2 YFSETQ. V was cut by 2 bases and J by 6 bases, with 14 bases left in between. The CDR3 is 15 residues long. CDR3 in amino acids: CASSFSGGRAGELFF. The CDR3 DNA sequence: TGCGCCAGCAGCTTCTCTGGGGGGCGTGCCGGGGAGCTGTTTTTT. Using reference TRBV5-1 and TRBJ2-2 for the parts outside the CDR3, the full variable domain is KAGVTQTPRYLIKTRGQQVTLSCSPISGHRSVSWYQQTPGQGLQFLFEYFSETQRNKGNFPGRFSGRQFSNSRSEMNVSTLELGDSALYLCASSFSGGRAGELFFGEGSRLTVL.

The chain employs TRBV10-3 and TRBJ1-1; unclear D gene. Germline V gene sequence: CDR1 ENHRY, CDR2 SYGVKD. The CDR3 extends over 11 amino acids. With 6 bases removed from V and 5 bases from J, the gap between germline ends came to 7 bases. The CDR3 loop reads CAIRERTEAFF. The CDR3 DNA is TGTGCCATCAGGGAAAGGACTGAAGCTTTCTTT.

The V gene is TRBV20-1, the J gene TRBJ2-7; no firm D call. Germline V gene sequence: CDR1 DFQATT, CDR2 SNEGSKA (reference sequence). The CDR3 runs 13 residues. V shed 6 bases and J shed 7 bases, with 19 bases lying between them. CDR3 nucleotide sequence: TGCAGTGCCCAGAGAGCCGGAAACAATGAGCAGTACTTC. This sequence encodes CSAQRAGNNEQYF.

V usage is TRBV21-1 and J usage is TRBJ2-1; the D segment call TRBD1 is taken from the table without a DNA check. The DNA end favors TRBJ2-7, so the J call may be wrong. TRBV21-1 is designated a pseudogene. This CDR3 spans 18 amino acids. The CDR3 DNA is TGTGCCAGCAGCAAAGCGCGGGGGGGGACAGACCTTACATATGAGCAGTACTTC. Its translation: CASSKARGGTDLTYEQYF.

The chain recombines TRBV5-6 with TRBJ2-3, with TRBD2 identical over 7 bases. This CDR3 has 16 residues. The V gene's germline CDR1 is SGHDT and CDR2 YYEEEE. With V trimmed by 4 bases and J by 4 bases, 12 bases remained unmatched. CDR3 nucleotides: TGTGCCAGCAGCCCGTGGGGGGGGTCTAACGCAGATACGCAGTATTTT. As protein: CASSPWGGSNADTQYF.

Worth noting for this clonotype: The germline gene is not matched at one end of the junction; a read error may be the cause. This chain connects TRBV7-9 to TRBJ2-1; a possible D gene is TRBD2 (7 bases). The CDR3 is 15 residues long. Germline V CDR1 and CDR2: SEHNR, FQNEAQ (reference sequence). CDR3 loop: CASSPLGGGYNEHFF. For the CDR3, the DNA is TGTGCCAGCAGCCCTCTAGGGGGAGGGTACAATGAGCACTTCTTC.

Worth noting for this clonotype: Being one base from a much bigger clone, this may be a read error. The chain carries TRBV6-2 or TRBV6-3 and TRBJ2-5; 10 bases map to TRBD2. V shed 6 bases and J 11 bases; nucleotides not matched to a gene: 9. This CDR3 spans 13 amino acids. CDR1 is MNHEY, CDR2 SVGEGT, per germline. The CDR3 loop reads CASRLAGSNEQYF. The CDR3 DNA reads as TGTGCCAGCAGACTAGCGGGGTCCAATGAGCAGTACTTC.